This T cell receptor (beta chain) was sequenced in a study of blood T cells in healthy people across ages. Study-wide results and caveats: Higher naive T cell percentage went strongly together with higher TCR beta diversity.

With each sample, at least 5 micrograms of total RNA were extracted. This clonotype has only a few counts. The target antigen is unknown. Per the germline V gene, CDR1 is KGHSH and CDR2 is LQKENI. This CDR3 is built from 16 residues. The trim removed 4 bases at V and 1 base at J, leaving 9 bases unmatched. Together with a sample-barcoded 5' primer, a J-beta primer mix was included in a second PCR lasting roughly 6 to 12 cycles. TCRdb re-called the 5' RACE reads through MiXCR, storing one row per CDR3 protein. The table records 650,000 to 950,000 distinct CDR3 sequences, approximately 48% of them present only once.

V gene TRBV18 combines with J gene TRBJ2-7; 8 nucleotides align to TRBD2. Sequencing input: blood. This TCR was sampled from a man aged 55 to 69 in good health. The DNA for the CDR3 is TGTGCCAGCTCACTCCACGGGGGGGGTTCATCCTACGAGCAGTACTTC. This codes for CASSLHGGGSSYEQYF.